This TCR beta chain was captured in a study of cytotoxic CD8 clonotypes in ibrutinib-treated CLL. TCRdb keeps only in-frame clones here, not all; method: immunoSEQ multiplex PCR. The sample holds tens of thousands of clones, roughly 83% seen once. This TCR was sampled from a human donor with chronic lymphocytic leukemia. This sample comprised PBMCs, obtained after 24 months of ibrutinib treatment.

The chain's CDR3 is CASTGTGSYEQYF. In nucleotides, the CDR3 is TGTGCCAGTACGGGGACCGGGAGCTACGAGCAGTACTTC. V is TRBV6-5 and J is TRBJ2-7; weak D call: TRBD2 (6 bases). Trimming took 9 bases from V and 3 from J, leaving 15 bases between them. The CDR3 is made up of 13 amino acids. Germline V gene sequence: CDR1 MNHEY, CDR2 SVGAGI.